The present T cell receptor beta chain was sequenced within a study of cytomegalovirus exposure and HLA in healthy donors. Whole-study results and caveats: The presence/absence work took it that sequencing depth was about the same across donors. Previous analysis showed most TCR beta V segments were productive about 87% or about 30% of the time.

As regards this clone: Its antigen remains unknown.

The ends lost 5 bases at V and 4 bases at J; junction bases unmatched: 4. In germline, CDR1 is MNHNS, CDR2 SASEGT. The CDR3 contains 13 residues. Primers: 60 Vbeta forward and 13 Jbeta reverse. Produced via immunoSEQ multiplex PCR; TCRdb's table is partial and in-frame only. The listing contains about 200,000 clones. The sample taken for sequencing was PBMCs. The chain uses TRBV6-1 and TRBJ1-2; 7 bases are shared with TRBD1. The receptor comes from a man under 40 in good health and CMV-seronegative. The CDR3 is CASSRDSPYGYTF. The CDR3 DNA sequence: TGTGCCAGCAGTAGGGACAGCCCCTATGGCTACACCTTC.